This T cell receptor (beta chain) was identified in a study of blood T cell dynamics during melanoma immunotherapy. On the study more broadly: Metastatic melanoma patients received first-line pembrolizumab or nivolumab plus ipilimumab. General study points: At W3, later disease-control patients showed bifurcated PBMC repertoire changes, unlike progressors.

Using immunoSEQ multiplex PCR, the repertoire was profiled, and TCRdb retains in-frame clones only, with some absent. The sample has under 9,500 clones; approximately 89% are singletons. CDR1 and CDR2 from the germline V gene are MNHEY and SMNVEV (reference sequence). The CDR3 runs to 14 residues. V was cut by 8 bases and J by 7 bases, with 21 bases left in between. Time point of the sample: week 3, after first cycle of checkpoint inhibitor. About this clone itself: Its antigen remains unknown.

The chain is built from TRBV27 and TRBJ2-7; weak D call: TRBD2 (5 bases). The sample in question was blood, obtained from a patient treated with checkpoint blockade. The receptor comes from a human donor with melanoma. The CDR3 loop is CASADDFLTGEQYF. The CDR3 region has the DNA TGTGCCAGCGCCGACGATTTTTTGACGGGAGAGCAGTACTTC.